The rows below give T cell receptor beta chains drawn from one sample of a study of blood T cell repertoires in COVID-19. Only in-frame clones appear in the TCRdb table, and some are missing; sequencing was by immunoSEQ multiplex PCR. The sample shows hundreds of thousands of clones, about nine tenths of them seen only once. What was sequenced was peripheral blood. The source is a man in his fifties with acute or convalescent COVID-19. The CDR3 runs from the conserved cysteine through the conserved F or W. The D gene is left open where the match is weak. The size field is filled for only some rows; it gives once, few, many or a size class.

j_gene | d_gene | v_gene | abundance | CDR3nt | CDR3aa
TRBJ1-1 | - | TRBV12-3/TRBV12-4 | - | TGTGCCAGCAGATCCCGAGGGGGCACTGAAGCTTTCTTT | CASRSRGGTEAFF
TRBJ2-5 | - | TRBV6-1 | - | TGTGCCAGCAGTGAGGGAGAAAGGACCCAGTACTTC | CASSEGERTQYF
TRBJ2-7 | TRBD2 | TRBV9 | once | TGTGCCAGCAGTTTCGGGACTAGCGGCTTCTACGAGCAGTACTTC | CASSFGTSGFYEQYF
TRBJ2-1 | TRBD2 | TRBV6-1 | - | TGTGCCAGCAGTGAAGCGGGGGGGACCTACAATGAGCAGTTCTTC | CASSEAGGTYNEQFF
TRBJ1-4 | TRBD1 | TRBV7-6 | - | TGTGCCAGCAGCTTGGACACCCAAGGACACCCCCAGGGGGACCACCATGAAAAACTGTTTTTT | CASSLDTQGHPQGDHHEKLFF
TRBJ1-5 | - | TRBV5-5 | - | TGTGCCAGCAGTTTCGGGGAAGTTGTAACCCGAAGTCAGCCCCAGCATTTT | CASSFGEVVTRSQPQHF
TRBJ2-5 | - | TRBV7-2 | - | TGTGCCAGCAGCTTAACTGTCCAAGAGACCCAGTACTTC | CASSLTVQETQYF
TRBJ2-3 | TRBD1 | TRBV27 | - | TGTGCCAGCCGGGACAGGGCCACAGATACGCAGTATTTT | CASRDRATDTQYF
TRBJ2-2 | TRBD2 | TRBV30 | few | TGTGCCTGGAGCGGACTAGCGGGGGGTGCCGGGGAGCTGTTTTTT | CAWSGLAGGAGELFF
TRBJ2-7 | TRBD2 | TRBV5-6 | few | TGTGCCAGCAACGACAAGGGAGGGTCCTACGAGCAGTACTTC | CASNDKGGSYEQYF
TRBJ1-1 | - | TRBV6-1 | few | TGTGCCAGCAGTGAAGCATACCAGTTCGCTGAAGCTTTCTTT | CASSEAYQFAEAFF
TRBJ2-7 | TRBD1 | TRBV18 | - | TGTGCCAGCTCACCCGGGACAGGAAAGGGGCAGTACTTC | CASSPGTGKGQYF
TRBJ1-6 | TRBD1 | TRBV19 | - | TGTGCCAGTAGCCTAGGGACAGGGGTCTCACCCCTCCACTTT | CASSLGTGVSPLHF
TRBJ2-1 | - | TRBV12-3/TRBV12-4 | - | TGTGCCAGCAGCCGTAGGAGGGCTGGGCAGTTCTTC | CASSRRRAGQFF
TRBJ1-3 | - | TRBV9 | few | TGTGCCAGCAGCGTAGGCGGTCAGGGGATTATCGGAAACACCATATATTTT | CASSVGGQGIIGNTIYF
TRBJ1-2 | - | TRBV12-3/TRBV12-4 | - | TGTGCCAGCAGTTTGAGCAACTATGGCTACACCTTC | CASSLSNYGYTF
TRBJ2-2 | TRBD1 | TRBV19 | - | TGTGCCAGTAGGACAGGGCGGATCACCGGGGAGCTGTTTTTT | CASRTGRITGELFF
TRBJ1-2 | TRBD1 | TRBV2 | - | TGTGCCAGCAGTGAAGCGACAGGGGATGAGGGCTACACCTTC | CASSEATGDEGYTF
TRBJ1-3 | TRBD1 | TRBV2 | - | TGTGCCAGCAGGCCACAGGGGACTGGAAACACCATATATTTT | CASRPQGTGNTIYF
TRBJ1-2 | - | TRBV27 | - | TGTGCCAGCAGTTCTCCCTCAGGGGATCTTGGCTACACCTTC | CASSSPSGDLGYTF
TRBJ2-2 | - | TRBV6-5 | - | TGTGCCAGCAGTTACGCGGGGGCTACCGGGGAGCTGTTTTTT | CASSYAGATGELFF
TRBJ1-1 | - | TRBV7-3 | few | TGTGCCAGCAGCTTAACGGGGATTCAGGGGAACACTGAAGCTTTCTTT | CASSLTGIQGNTEAFF
TRBJ2-3 | TRBD1 | TRBV5-6 | - | TGTGCCAGCAGCGCCTCCGGGACAGGGTCGACAGATACGCAGTATTTT | CASSASGTGSTDTQYF
TRBJ2-1 | TRBD2 | TRBV5-1 | - | TGCGCCAGCTCCCCCTTACTAGCGGGGACCTACAATGAGCAGTTCTTC | CASSPLLAGTYNEQFF
TRBJ1-2 | TRBD1 | TRBV24-1 | - | TGTGCCACCAGTGACTCGGACAGGGTCTCCGGCTACACCTTC | CATSDSDRVSGYTF
TRBJ2-1 | - | TRBV5-6 | - | TGTGCCAGCAGCTCGACTTCGTACTCCTACAATGAGCAGTTCTTC | CASSSTSYSYNEQFF
TRBJ1-6 | - | TRBV5-1 | - | TGCGCCAGCAGCTTGGCCTCGGGTCCAGGACTCTCCTATAATTCACCCCTCCACTTT | CASSLASGPGLSYNSPLHF
TRBJ1-4 | - | TRBV5-1 | - | TGCGCCAGCACATCCGGACGGGGAAATGAAAAACTGTTTTTT | CASTSGRGNEKLFF
TRBJ1-1 | - | TRBV7-9 | - | TGTGCCAGCAGCTTAGAACAGGTTAGGTATGCTTTCTTT | CASSLEQVRYAFF
TRBJ1-2 | - | TRBV7-3 | - | TGTGCCAGCAGCCCCGGGACACCCTATGGCTACACCTTC | CASSPGTPYGYTF
TRBJ1-1 | - | TRBV12-5 | few | TGTGCTAGTGGTGTGGACGGTCCAGGGCGCACTGAAGCTTTCTTT | CASGVDGPGRTEAFF
TRBJ2-1 | TRBD2 | TRBV3-1/TRBV3-2 | - | TGTGCCAGCAGCCCGGGACTAAGCTCCTACAATGAGCAGTTCTTC | CASSPGLSSYNEQFF
TRBJ2-3 | - | TRBV14 | - | TGTGCCAGCAGCCAATTGGACTTTACAGATACGCAGTATTTT | CASSQLDFTDTQYF
TRBJ2-6 | TRBD1 | TRBV19 | - | TGTGCCAGTAGTCCTGGACAGGGCCGATCATGGGCCAACGTCCTGACTTTC | CASSPGQGRSWANVLTF
TRBJ1-5 | - | TRBV6-5 | - | TGTGCCAGCAGTTCCCGAAGGGCGGGGAATCAGCCCCAGCATTTT | CASSSRRAGNQPQHF
TRBJ1-1 | TRBD1 | TRBV12-3/TRBV12-4 | - | TGTGCCAGCAGTTTAATCGAGGGGGCCGAAGCTTTCTTT | CASSLIEGAEAFF
TRBJ1-6 | - | TRBV2 | once | TGTGCCACCTTTGAGGTTTCCTATAATTCACCCCTCCACTTT | CATFEVSYNSPLHF
TRBJ1-2 | - | TRBV7-9 | - | TGTGCCAGCAGCTTACGGGAGGGAAACTATGGCTACACCTTC | CASSLREGNYGYTF
TRBJ1-1 | - | TRBV19 | - | TGTGCCAGTAGTATGGGGCACAGTGAAGCTTTCTTT | CASSMGHSEAFF
TRBJ1-3 | TRBD1 | TRBV12-3/TRBV12-4 | few | TGTGCCAGCAGTCAGGGGGACGGAAACACCATATATTTT | CASSQGDGNTIYF
TRBJ2-1 | - | TRBV7-8 | once | TGTGCCAGCACCCAGGACTCTCCCTACAATGAGCAGTTCTTC | CASTQDSPYNEQFF
TRBJ1-6 | - | TRBV3-1/TRBV3-2 | - | TGTGCCAGCAGCCCAGGATCTGGTGGGTTTAGTTATTCACCCCTCCACTTT | CASSPGSGGFSYSPLHF
TRBJ1-2 | - | TRBV15 | - | TGTGCCACCAGCAGAGATAGGCAGGGGTTCGGCTACACCTTC | CATSRDRQGFGYTF
TRBJ2-7 | - | TRBV5-6 | - | TGTGCCAGCAGCTTGTATTTCGGTATAGACTCCTACGAGCAGTACTTC | CASSLYFGIDSYEQYF
TRBJ2-1 | TRBD2 | TRBV4-1 | few | TGCGCCAGCAGCCCCCTTACAGGCCCCGGGACTAGCGGGGGCTACAATGAGCAGTTCTTC | CASSPLTGPGTSGGYNEQFF
TRBJ1-5 | - | TRBV9 | - | TGTGCCAGCAGCCCCCAGGGTGGGTGGAATCAGCCCCAGCATTTT | CASSPQGGWNQPQHF
TRBJ1-1 | - | TRBV6-5 | - | TGTGCCAGCCAAAGAGAGAACACTGAAGCTTTCTTT | CASQRENTEAFF
TRBJ2-3 | TRBD1 | TRBV6-1 | - | TGTGCCAGCAGTGAAACAGGGGCGGATACGCAGTATTTT | CASSETGADTQYF
TRBJ2-1 | - | TRBV6-5 | - | TGTGCCAGCAGCCCCTCGGCGGGGAGCTACAATGAGCAGTTCTTC | CASSPSAGSYNEQFF
TRBJ1-5 | - | TRBV21-1 | - | TGTGCCAGCAGCAAAGAGGAGCCCGGGACACTTTATAGCAATCAGCCCCAGCATTTT | CASSKEEPGTLYSNQPQHF
TRBJ2-1 | - | TRBV19 | - | TGTGCCAGTAGTCGAGCTAGCTCCTACAATGAGCAGTTCTTC | CASSRASSYNEQFF
TRBJ1-6 | TRBD1 | TRBV27 | - | TGTGCCAGCAGTCGGGACAGGGCTAATTCACCCCTCCACTTT | CASSRDRANSPLHF
TRBJ2-1 | - | TRBV3-1/TRBV3-2 | - | TGTGCCAGCAGCCCCCGTTTGTATGAGCAGTTCTTC | CASSPRLYEQFF
TRBJ1-2 | - | TRBV19 | - | TGTGCCAGTAGTATACTAGGAGGCTACACCTTC | CASSILGGYTF
TRBJ1-6 | - | TRBV28 | - | TGTGCCAGCAGTTCGCGGGATTCACCCCTCCACTTT | CASSSRDSPLHF
TRBJ2-3 | TRBD1 | TRBV3-1/TRBV3-2 | - | TGTGCCAGCAGCCAGCCCAACAGGGGGCGCTTAGATACGCAGTATTTT | CASSQPNRGRLDTQYF
TRBJ1-1 | - | TRBV6-5 | - | TGTGCCAGCATAATCAACACTGAAGCTTTCTTT | CASIINTEAFF